This T cell receptor beta chain was obtained from a study of blood T cell repertoires in COVID-19. The data were produced by immunoSEQ multiplex PCR, yet TCRdb's version contains in-frame clones alone and is incomplete. The sample yields 250,000 to 300,000 clones, about nine tenths seen once. The germline V gene has CDR1 MNHEY and CDR2 SMNVEV (reference sequence). The V segment lost 4 bases and the J segment 3 bases; nucleotides outside the gene matches: 18. This CDR3 comprises 18 residues. The cohort comprised adults aged roughly 18 to 95 years residing in approximately 25 US areas. The sequence derives from a man aged 18 to 30 who had recovered from COVID-19. Sequencing was performed on PBMCs or T cells enriched from blood (not recorded which). J is TRBJ2-7 and V is TRBV27, with 7 bases identical to TRBD1. The CDR3 DNA is TGTGCCAGCAGTTCCATGACAGGGACACCCAAATTGGGCTACGAGCAGTACTTC. Protein: CASSSMTGTPKLGYEQYF.